This TCR beta chain was sequenced during a study of graft-versus-host responses after intestinal transplantation. Regarding the study as a whole: GvH clones were identified in recipient marrow, with some first appearing in ileum or blood.

With regard to this clone: Its cognate antigen is unknown.

The method was immunoSEQ multiplex PCR; TCRdb's version includes in-frame clones alone and lacks a portion of them. The repertoire consists of just under 90,000 clones, with roughly four fifths occurring once and the leading ten covering roughly 15%. Material: unstimulated CD8+ T cells sorted from spleen or lymph node cells, obtained before intestinal transplant. The receptor's source is a human donor who received an intestinal transplant.

The CDR3 sequence: CASSFRDFQPYEQYF. The CDR3 DNA follows: TGTGCCAGCAGTTTCCGGGACTTTCAGCCCTACGAGCAGTACTTC. This rearrangement joins TRBV6-1 to TRBJ2-7; a possible D gene is TRBD2 (6 bases). The ends were cut back, 5 bases at V and 2 bases at J, with 16 bases in the middle. The CDR3 has 15 amino acids. Looked up from germline, CDR1 is MNHNS and CDR2 is SASEGT.